The table lists the clone carrying this T cell receptor beta chain with a few counts. As originally analysed: Scientists estimated how many nucleated cells there were by amplifying reference gene primers. Sequencing used immunoSEQ multiplex PCR; TCRdb keeps in-frame clones, though not all of them. D and trimming were read from the DNA, whereas the V and J calls and clone size are those reported in that table. The sample lists some 38,000 clones; less than 90% were seen once. This sample was included in a study of blood T cell repertoires in COVID-19. Study as a whole: Samples representing acute and convalescent COVID-19 were sourced from the United States, Italy and Spain. T cells, B-cell-depleted T cells, or PBMCs supplied cDNA or gDNA.

This CDR3 is 17 amino acids long. Looked up from germline, CDR1 is SNHLY and CDR2 is FYNNEI. After removal of 8 bases from V and 10 bases from J, the junction contained 22 bases not matched to a gene. The receptor was isolated from a man in his sixties or seventies with acute or convalescent COVID-19. Specimen: peripheral blood. This chain joins TRBV2 and TRBJ2-1, with TRBD2 matching 8 bases. This chain's CDR3 is CASLWGGRNGRREEQFF. CDR3 bases: TGTGCCAGCCTATGGGGCGGGAGGAACGGGCGCAGGGAGGAGCAGTTCTTC.